These 8 T cell receptor beta chains were sequenced from one sample in a study of shared clonotypes between healthy human individuals (dated by TCRdb to the early 2020s). Libraries were built with the immunoSEQ multiplex PCR assay. In its TCRdb copy, this immuneACCESS table keeps in-frame sequences only and misses some clones. Where compared with another copy, unresolved V genes explain less than half of these, and the others have no known cause. The table for this sample lists around 2.5 million clones; 90% to 95% of them were counted only once. Around 0.4% of the sample belongs to the ten largest clones. What was sequenced was naive CD4+ T cells from PBMCs. The cell subset or site label of this sample denotes: CD45RA+ positively selected. All receptors come from a man between 18 and 29 years old in good health. Some clones in this sample may be carry-over from other donors' samples.

This clone occurred once. Additional DNA sequences in this sample encode the identical CDR3. The J gene is TRBJ2-7, the V gene TRBV6-5; no firm D call. V lost 4 bases and J lost 6, with 7 bases in between. The CDR3 consists of 11 residues. Germline V gives CDR1 MNHEY, CDR2 SVGAGI. The CDR3 spells CASSSLGEQYF. The CDR3 coding sequence is TGTGCCAGCAGTTCCTTAGGCGAGCAGTACTTC.

A note on this clone: The same CDR3 can be traced to other DNA sequences in this sample. The genes are TRBV20-1 and TRBJ2-1, with D unclear. Germline V gives CDR1 DFQATT, CDR2 SNEGSKA (reference sequence). Trimming removed 6 bases at V and 4 bases at J, with 4 bases between. The CDR3 has 10 amino acids. The CDR3 nucleotides read TGCAGTGCCGTTTACAATGAGCAGTTCTTC. Its translation: CSAVYNEQFF.

The chain joins TRBV4-3 to TRBJ1-3; weak D call: TRBD1 (5 bases). The V end was cut by 0 bases, the J end by 0 bases, with 12 bases between. The CDR3 spans 17 residues. CDR1 and CDR2 (germline): LGHNA, YSLEER. The CDR3, as DNA: TGCGCCAGCAGCCAAGATCTAGGGGACGACTCTGGAAACACCATATATTTT. Amino acids: CASSQDLGDDSGNTIYF.

As to this clone: Additional DNA sequences in this sample encode the identical CDR3. This chain connects TRBV5-1 to TRBJ2-7; D is uncertain. This CDR3 contains 12 residues. Germline V CDR1 and CDR2: SGHRS, YFSETQ. V was clipped by 4 bases and J by 3 bases, with 8 bases between them. The CDR3 reads CASSKDSYEQYF. The CDR3 DNA reads as TGCGCCAGCAGCAAGGATAGCTACGAGCAGTACTTC.

V and J are TRBV5-1 and TRBJ2-5; D possibly corresponds to TRBD1 (5 bases). The J call may be wrong; the DNA end is better matched by TRBJ2-7. The germline V gene has CDR1 SGHRS and CDR2 YFSETQ. The CDR3 loop spans 13 amino acids. CDR3 protein: CASSLDRYYEQYF. For the CDR3, the DNA is TGCGCCAGCAGCTTGGACAGGTACTACGAGCAGTACTTC.

Regarding this clone: At one boundary the junction diverges from the germline segment, which might be a read error. The sample contains more than one DNA sequence encoding this CDR3. This chain joins TRBV9 and TRBJ2-7; D unresolved. The CDR3 runs 13 residues. From germline, CDR1 is SGDLS and CDR2 YYNGEE. The CDR3 DNA follows: TGTGCTAGCAGCTACGGTCTTTCCTACGAGCAGTACTTC. It translates to CASSYGLSYEQYF.

This sequence joins TRBV5-1 and TRBJ2-1, with unresolved D. The ends were cut back, 2 bases at V and 7 bases at J, with 16 bases in the middle. Germline CDR1 SGHRS, CDR2 YFSETQ. The CDR3 is made up of 15 amino acids. This chain's CDR3 is CASSFLGMLGNEQFF. CDR3 bases: TGCGCCAGCAGCTTCTTAGGCATGCTGGGGAATGAGCAGTTCTTC.

The chain recombines TRBV7-2 with TRBJ2-7; no firm D call. Germline V gene sequence: CDR1 SGHTA, CDR2 FQGNSA. V was trimmed by 5 bases and J by 7 bases, leaving 15 bases between them. The CDR3 is 13 residues long. In DNA, the CDR3 is TGTGCCAGCAGCATCGGCCCTTCGAGGGAGCAGTACTTC. Protein sequence: CASSIGPSREQYF.